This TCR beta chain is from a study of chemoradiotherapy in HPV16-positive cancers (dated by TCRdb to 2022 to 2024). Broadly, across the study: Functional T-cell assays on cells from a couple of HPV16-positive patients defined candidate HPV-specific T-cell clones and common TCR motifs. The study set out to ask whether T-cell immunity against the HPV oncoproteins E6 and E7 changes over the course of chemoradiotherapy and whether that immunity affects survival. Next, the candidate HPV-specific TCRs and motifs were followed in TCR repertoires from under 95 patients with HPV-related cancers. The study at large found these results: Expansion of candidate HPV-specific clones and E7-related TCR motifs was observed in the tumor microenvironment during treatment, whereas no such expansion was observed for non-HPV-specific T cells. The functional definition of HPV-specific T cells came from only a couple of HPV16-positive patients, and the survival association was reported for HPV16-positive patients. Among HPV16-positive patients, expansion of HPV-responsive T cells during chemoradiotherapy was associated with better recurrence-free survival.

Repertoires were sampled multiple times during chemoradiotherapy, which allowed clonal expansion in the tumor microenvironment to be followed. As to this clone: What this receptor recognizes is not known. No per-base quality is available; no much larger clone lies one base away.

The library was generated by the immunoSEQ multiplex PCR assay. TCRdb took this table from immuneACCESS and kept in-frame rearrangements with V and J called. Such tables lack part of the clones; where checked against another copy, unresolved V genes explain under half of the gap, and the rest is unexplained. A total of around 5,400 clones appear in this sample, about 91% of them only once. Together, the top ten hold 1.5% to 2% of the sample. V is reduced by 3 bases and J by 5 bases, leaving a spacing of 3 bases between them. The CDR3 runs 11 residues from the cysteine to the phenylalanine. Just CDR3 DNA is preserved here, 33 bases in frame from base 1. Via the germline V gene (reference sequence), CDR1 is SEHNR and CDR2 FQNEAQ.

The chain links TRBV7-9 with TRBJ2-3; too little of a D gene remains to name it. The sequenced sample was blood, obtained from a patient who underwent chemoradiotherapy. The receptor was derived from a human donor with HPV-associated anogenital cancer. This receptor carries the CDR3 CASSFQDTQYF. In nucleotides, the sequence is TGTGCCAGCAGCTTCCAAGATACGCAGTATTTT.